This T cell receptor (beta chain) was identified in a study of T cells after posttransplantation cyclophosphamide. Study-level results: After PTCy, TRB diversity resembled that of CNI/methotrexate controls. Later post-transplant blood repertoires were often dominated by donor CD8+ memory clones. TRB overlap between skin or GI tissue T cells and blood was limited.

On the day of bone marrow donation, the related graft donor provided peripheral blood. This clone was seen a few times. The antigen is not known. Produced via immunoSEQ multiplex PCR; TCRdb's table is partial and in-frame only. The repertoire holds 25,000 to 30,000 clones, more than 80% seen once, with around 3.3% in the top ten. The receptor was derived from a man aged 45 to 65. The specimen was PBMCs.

The CDR3 protein is CASSRGEGLRDTQYF. CDR3 bases: TGTGCCAGCAGCCGTGGGGAGGGGTTAAGGGATACGCAGTATTTT. This chain connects TRBV7-3 to TRBJ2-3, with 7 bases lining up with TRBD2. From germline, CDR1 is SGHTA and CDR2 FQGTGA. J gave up 6 bases and V 5 bases, and 11 bases lay outside the gene matches. The CDR3 runs 15 residues.